This TCR beta chain was sequenced in a study of T cell clones after liver transplantation. Study context: Post-transplant blood was tracked for graft-donor-reactive T cell clones identified in a pre-transplant mixed lymphocyte reaction. The study, taken as a whole, reports: Small, mixed patient groups and varying post-transplant times limit these conclusions.

Concerning this clone: Its target is not known.

Only in-frame clones appear in the TCRdb table, and some are missing; sequencing was by immunoSEQ multiplex PCR. The data hold 77,000 or so clones, with roughly 80% observed a single time. Trimming left V 2 bases short and J 8 bases short, with 18 bases between. The CDR3 has 15 amino acids. The germline CDR1 and CDR2 sequences are WSHSY and SAAADI. The J gene is TRBJ1-2, the V gene TRBV10-2, with D hard to call. The sample here was CD4+ T cells from blood, taken 12 months after liver transplant. The TCR comes from a human patient who received a liver transplant. Part of the T cell pool may stem from the graft donor. The CDR3 reads CASSEKKLRGGGYTF. The CDR3 DNA is TGCGCCAGCAGTGAGAAGAAACTCCGGGGAGGGGGCTACACCTTC.